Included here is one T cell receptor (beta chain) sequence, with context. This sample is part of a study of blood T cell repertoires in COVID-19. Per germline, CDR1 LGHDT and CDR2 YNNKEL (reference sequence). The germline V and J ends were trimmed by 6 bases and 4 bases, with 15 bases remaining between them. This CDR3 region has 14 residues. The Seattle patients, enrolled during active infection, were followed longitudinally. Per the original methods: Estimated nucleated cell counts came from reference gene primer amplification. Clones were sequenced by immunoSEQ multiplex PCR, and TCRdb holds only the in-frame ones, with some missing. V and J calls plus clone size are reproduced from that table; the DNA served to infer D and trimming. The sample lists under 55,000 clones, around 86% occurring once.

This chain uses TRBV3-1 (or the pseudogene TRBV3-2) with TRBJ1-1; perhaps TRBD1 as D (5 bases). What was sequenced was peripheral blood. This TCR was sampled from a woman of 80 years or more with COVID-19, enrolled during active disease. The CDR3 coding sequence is TGTGCCAGCAGTAACTCCGGGGGGGGCACTGAAGCTTTCTTT. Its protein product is CASSNSGGGTEAFF.